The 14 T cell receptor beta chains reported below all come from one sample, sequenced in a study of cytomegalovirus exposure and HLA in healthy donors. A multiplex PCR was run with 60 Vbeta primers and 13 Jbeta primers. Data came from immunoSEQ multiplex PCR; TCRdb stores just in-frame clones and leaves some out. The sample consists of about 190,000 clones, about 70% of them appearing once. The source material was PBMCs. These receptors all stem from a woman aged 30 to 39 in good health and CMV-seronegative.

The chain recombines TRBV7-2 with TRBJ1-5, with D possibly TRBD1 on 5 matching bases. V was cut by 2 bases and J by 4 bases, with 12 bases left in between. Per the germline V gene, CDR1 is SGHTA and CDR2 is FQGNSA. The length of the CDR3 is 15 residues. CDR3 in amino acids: CASSLTFGGNQPQHF. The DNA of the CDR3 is TGTGCCAGCAGCTTAACGTTCGGGGGAAATCAGCCCCAGCATTTT.

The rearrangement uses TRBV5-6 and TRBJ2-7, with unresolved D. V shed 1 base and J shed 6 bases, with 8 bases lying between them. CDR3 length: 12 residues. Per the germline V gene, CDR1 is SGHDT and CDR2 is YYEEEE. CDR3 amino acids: CASSLPPGEQYF. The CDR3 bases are TGTGCCAGCAGCTTGCCCCCGGGCGAGCAGTACTTC. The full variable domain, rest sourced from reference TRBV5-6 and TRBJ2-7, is DAGVTQSPTHLIKTRGQQVTLRCSPKSGHDTVSWYQQALGQGPQFIFQYYEEEERQRGNFPDRFSGHQFPNYSSELNVNALLLGDSALYLCASSLPPGEQYFGPGTRLTVT.

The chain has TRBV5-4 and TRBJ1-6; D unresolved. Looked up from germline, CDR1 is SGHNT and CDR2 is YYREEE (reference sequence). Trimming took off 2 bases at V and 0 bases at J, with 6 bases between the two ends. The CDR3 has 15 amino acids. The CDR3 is CASSLYSSYNSPLHF. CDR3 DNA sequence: TGTGCCAGCAGCTTATACAGCTCCTATAATTCACCCCTCCACTTT. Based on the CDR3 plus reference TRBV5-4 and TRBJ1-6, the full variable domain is ETGVTQSPTHLIKTRGQQVTLRCSSQSGHNTVSWYQQALGQGPQFIFQYYREEENGRGNFPPRFSGLQFPNYSSELNVNALELDDSALYLCASSLYSSYNSPLHFGNGTRLTVT.

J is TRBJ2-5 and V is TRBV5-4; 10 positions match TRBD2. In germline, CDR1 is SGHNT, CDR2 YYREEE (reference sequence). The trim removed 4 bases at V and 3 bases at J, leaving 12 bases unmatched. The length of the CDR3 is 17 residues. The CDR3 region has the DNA TGTGCCAGCAGCGGAGGACTAGCGGATTCTTCTAAAGAGACCCAGTACTTC. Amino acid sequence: CASSGGLADSSKETQYF.

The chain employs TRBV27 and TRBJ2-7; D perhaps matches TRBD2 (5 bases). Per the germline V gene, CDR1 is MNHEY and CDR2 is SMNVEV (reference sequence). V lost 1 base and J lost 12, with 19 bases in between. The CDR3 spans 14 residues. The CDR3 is CASSLLGSAALLYF. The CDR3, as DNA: TGTGCCAGCAGTTTATTGGGGAGTGCGGCCCTTCTGTACTTC.

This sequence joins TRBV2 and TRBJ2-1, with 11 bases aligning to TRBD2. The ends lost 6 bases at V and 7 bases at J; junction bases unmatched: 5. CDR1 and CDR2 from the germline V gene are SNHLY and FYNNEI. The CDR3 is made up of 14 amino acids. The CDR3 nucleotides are TGTGCCAGCAGGACACTAGCGGGAGTAAATGAGCAGTTCTTC. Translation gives CASRTLAGVNEQFF.

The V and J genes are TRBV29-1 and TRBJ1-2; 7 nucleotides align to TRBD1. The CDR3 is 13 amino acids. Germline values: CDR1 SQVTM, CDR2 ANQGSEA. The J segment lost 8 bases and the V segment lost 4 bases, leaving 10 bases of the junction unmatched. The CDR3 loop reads CSVGRQGNGGYTF. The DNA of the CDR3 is TGCAGCGTTGGGCGACAGGGAAATGGCGGCTACACCTTC.

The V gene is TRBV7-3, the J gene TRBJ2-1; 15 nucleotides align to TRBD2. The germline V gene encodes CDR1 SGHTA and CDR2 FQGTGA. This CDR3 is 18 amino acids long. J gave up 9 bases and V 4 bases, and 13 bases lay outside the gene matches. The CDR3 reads CASSSDGTSGRLVGEQFF. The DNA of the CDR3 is TGTGCCAGCAGCTCTGACGGGACTAGCGGGAGGCTTGTTGGTGAGCAGTTCTTC.

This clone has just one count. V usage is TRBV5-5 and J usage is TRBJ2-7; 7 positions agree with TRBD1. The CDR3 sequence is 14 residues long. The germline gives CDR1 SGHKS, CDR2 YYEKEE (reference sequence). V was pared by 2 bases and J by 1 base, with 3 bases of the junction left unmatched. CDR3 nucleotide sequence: TGTGCCAGCAGCTTCGGACAGGCTTCCTACGAGCAGTACTTC. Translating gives CASSFGQASYEQYF. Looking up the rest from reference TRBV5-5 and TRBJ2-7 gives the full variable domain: DAGVTQSPTHLIKTRGQQVTLRCSPISGHKSVSWYQQVLGQGPQFIFQYYEKEERGRGNFPDRFSARQFPNYSSELNVNALLLGDSALYLCASSFGQASYEQYFGPGTRLTVT.

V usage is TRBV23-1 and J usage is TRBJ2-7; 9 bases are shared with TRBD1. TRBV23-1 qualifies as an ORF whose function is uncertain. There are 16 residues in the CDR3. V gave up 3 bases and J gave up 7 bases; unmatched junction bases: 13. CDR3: CASSHIQGASPEEQYF. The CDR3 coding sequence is TGCGCCAGCAGTCACATACAGGGGGCGAGTCCGGAAGAGCAGTACTTC.

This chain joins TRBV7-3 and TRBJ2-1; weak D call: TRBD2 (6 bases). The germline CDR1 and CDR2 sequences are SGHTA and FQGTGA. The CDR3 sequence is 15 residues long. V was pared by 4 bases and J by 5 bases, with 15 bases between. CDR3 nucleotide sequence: TGTGCCAGCAGCTGGTCGGGCGGGATGAACAATGAGCAGTTCTTC. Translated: CASSWSGGMNNEQFF.

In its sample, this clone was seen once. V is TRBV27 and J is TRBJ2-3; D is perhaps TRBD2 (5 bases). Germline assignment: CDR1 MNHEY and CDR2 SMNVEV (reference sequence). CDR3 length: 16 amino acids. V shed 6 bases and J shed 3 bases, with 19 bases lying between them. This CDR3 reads CASRPGTIGGTDTQYF. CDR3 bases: TGTGCCAGCAGGCCGGGAACAATTGGCGGGACAGATACGCAGTATTTT.

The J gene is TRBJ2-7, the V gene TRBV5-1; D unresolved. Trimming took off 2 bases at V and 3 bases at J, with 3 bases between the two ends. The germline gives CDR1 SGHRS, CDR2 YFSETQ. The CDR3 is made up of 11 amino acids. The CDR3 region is CASSFGYEQYF. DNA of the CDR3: TGCGCCAGCAGCTTCGGCTACGAGCAGTACTTC. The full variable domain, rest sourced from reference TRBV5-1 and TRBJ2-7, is KAGVTQTPRYLIKTRGQQVTLSCSPISGHRSVSWYQQTPGQGLQFLFEYFSETQRNKGNFPGRFSGRQFSNSRSEMNVSTLELGDSALYLCASSFGYEQYFGPGTRLTVT.

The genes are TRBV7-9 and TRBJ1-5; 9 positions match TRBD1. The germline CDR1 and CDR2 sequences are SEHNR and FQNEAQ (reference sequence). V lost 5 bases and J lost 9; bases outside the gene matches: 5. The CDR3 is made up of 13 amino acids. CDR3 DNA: TGTGCCAGCAGCACGGGACAGGGAGGGCCCCAGCATTTT. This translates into CASSTGQGGPQHF.